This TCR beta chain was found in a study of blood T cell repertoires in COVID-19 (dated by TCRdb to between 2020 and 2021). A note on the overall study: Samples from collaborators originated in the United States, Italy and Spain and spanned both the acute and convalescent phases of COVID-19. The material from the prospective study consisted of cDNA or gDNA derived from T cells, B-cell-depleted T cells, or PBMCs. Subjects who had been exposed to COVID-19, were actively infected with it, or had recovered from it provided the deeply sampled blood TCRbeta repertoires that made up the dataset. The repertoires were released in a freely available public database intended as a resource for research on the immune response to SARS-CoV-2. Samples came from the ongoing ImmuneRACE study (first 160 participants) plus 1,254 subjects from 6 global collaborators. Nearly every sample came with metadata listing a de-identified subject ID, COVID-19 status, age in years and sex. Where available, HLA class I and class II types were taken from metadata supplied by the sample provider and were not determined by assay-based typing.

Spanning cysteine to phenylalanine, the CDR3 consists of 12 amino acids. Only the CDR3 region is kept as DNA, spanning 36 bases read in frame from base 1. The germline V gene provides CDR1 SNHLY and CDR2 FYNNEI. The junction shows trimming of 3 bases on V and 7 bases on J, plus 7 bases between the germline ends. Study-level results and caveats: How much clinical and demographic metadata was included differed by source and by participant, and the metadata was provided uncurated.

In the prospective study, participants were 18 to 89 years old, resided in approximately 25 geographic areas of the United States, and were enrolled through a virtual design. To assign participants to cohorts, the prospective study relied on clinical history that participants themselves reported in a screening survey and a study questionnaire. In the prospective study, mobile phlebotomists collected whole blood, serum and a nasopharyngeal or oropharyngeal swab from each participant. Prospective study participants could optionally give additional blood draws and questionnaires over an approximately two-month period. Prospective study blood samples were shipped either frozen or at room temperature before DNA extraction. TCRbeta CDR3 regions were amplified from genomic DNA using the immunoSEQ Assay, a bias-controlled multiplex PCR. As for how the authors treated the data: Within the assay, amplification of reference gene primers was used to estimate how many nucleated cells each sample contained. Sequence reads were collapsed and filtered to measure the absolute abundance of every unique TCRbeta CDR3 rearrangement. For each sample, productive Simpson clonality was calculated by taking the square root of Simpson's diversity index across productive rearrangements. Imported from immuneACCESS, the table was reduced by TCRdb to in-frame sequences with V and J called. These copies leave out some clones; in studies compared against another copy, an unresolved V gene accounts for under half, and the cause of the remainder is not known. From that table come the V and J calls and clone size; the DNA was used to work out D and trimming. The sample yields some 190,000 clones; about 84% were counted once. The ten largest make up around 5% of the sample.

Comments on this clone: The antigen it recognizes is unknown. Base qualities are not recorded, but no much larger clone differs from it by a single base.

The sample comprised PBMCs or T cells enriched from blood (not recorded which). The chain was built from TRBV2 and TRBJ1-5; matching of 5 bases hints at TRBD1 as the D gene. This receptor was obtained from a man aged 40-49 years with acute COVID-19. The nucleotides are TGTGCCAGCAGTGAGGGGGGACAGCCCCAGCATTTT. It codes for CASSEGGQPQHF.